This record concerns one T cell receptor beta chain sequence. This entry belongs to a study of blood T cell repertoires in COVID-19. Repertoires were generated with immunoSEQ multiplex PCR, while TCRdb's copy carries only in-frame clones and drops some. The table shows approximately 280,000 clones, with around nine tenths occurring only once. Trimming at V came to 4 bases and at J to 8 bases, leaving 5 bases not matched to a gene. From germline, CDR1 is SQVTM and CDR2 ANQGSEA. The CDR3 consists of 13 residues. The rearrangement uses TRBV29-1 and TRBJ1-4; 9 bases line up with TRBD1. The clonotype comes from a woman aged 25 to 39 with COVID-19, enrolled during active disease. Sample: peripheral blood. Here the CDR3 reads CSVGLTGGEKLFF. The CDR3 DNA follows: TGCAGCGTTGGTCTGACAGGGGGGGAAAAACTGTTTTTT.